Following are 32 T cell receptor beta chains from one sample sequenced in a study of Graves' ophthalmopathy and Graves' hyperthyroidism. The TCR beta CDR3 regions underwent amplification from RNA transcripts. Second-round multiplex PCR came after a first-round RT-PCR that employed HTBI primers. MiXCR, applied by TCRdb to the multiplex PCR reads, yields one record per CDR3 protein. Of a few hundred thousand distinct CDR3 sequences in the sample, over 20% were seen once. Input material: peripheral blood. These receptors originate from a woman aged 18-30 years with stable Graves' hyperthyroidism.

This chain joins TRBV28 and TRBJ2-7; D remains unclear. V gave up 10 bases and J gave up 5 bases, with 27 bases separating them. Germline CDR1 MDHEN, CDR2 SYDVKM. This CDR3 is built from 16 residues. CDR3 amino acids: CATIAPRRTPSNEQYF. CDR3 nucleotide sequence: TGTGCCACCATCGCTCCCAGACGGACGCCCAGCAACGAGCAGTACTTC.

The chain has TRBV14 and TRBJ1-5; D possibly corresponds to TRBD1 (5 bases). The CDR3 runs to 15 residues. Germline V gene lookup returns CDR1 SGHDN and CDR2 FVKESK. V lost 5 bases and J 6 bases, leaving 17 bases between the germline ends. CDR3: CASSLDRQGGQPQHF. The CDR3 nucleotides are TGTGCCAGCAGCTTAGATAGGCAGGGTGGTCAGCCCCAGCATTTT.

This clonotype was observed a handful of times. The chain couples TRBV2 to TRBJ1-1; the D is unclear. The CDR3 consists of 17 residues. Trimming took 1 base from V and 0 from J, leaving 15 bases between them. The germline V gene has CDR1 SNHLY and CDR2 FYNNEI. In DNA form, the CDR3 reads TGTGCCAGCAGTGAAGTAGGAATGTCGGTTATGAACACTGAAGCTTTCTTT. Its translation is CASSEVGMSVMNTEAFF.

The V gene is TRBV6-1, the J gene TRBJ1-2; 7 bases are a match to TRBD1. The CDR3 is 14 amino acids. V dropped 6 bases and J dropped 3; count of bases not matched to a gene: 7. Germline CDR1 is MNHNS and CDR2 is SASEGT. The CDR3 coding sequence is TGTGCCAGCAGCCGGGGGCAGGGGGACTATGGCTACACCTTC. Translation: CASSRGQGDYGYTF.

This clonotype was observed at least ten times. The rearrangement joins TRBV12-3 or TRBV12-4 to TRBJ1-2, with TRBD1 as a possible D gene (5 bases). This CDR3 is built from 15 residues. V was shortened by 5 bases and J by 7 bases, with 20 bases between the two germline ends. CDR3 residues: CASSMTATGRGGYTF. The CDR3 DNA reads TGTGCCAGCAGTATGACCGCTACGGGACGGGGTGGCTACACCTTC.

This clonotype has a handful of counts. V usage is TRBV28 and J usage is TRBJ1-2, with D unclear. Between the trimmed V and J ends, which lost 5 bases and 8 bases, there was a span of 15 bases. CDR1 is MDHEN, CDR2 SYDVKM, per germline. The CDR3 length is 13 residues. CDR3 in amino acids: CASSISLGPGYTF. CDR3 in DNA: TGTGCCAGCAGTATCTCCCTCGGACCAGGCTACACCTTC.

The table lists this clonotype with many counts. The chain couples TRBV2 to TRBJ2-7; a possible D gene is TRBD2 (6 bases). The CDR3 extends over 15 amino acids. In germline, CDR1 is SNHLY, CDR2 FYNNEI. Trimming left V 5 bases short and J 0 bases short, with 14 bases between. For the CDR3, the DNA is TGTGCCAGCAGTCCCGGGACTGCAGGCTCCTACGAGCAGTACTTC. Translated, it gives CASSPGTAGSYEQYF.

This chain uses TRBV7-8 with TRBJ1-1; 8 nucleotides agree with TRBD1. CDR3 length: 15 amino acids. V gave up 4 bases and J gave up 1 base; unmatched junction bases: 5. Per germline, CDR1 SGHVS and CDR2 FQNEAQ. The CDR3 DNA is TGTGCCAGCAGCTCAGGGGGCAGGGCGAACACTGAAGCTTTCTTT. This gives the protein CASSSGGRANTEAFF. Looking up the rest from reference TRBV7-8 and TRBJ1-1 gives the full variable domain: GAGVSQSPRYKVAKRGQDVALRCDPISGHVSLFWYQQALGQGPEFLTYFQNEAQLDKSGLPSDRFFAERPEGSVSTLKIQRTQQEDSAVYLCASSSGGRANTEAFFGQGTRLTVV.

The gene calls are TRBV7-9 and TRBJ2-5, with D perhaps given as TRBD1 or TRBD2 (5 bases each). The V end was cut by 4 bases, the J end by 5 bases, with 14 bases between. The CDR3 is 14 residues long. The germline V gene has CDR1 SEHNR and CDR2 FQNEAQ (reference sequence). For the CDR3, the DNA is TGTGCCAGCAGCTCTCGGAGAGGGGAGGAGACCCAGTACTTC. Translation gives CASSSRRGEETQYF.

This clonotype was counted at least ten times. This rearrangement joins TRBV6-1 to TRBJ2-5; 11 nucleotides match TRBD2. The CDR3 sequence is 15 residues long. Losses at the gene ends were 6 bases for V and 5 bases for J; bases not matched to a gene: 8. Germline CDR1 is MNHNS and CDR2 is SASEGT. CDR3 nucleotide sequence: TGTGCCAGCAGACCAACTAGCGGGAGCCCTGAGACCCAGTACTTC. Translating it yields CASRPTSGSPETQYF.

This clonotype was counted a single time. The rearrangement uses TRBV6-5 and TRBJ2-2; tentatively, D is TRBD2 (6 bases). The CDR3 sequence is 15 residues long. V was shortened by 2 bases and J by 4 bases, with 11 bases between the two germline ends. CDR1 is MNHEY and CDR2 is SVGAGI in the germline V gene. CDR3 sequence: CASSYVAGITGELFF. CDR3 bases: TGTGCCAGCAGTTACGTGGCGGGAATCACCGGGGAGCTGTTTTTT.

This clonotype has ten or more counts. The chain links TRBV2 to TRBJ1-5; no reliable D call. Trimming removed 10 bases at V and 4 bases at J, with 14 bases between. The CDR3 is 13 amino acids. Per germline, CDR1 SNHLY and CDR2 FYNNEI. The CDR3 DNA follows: TGTGCCACAGCGACCGTCCGGAATCAGCCCCAGCATTTT. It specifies CATATVRNQPQHF.

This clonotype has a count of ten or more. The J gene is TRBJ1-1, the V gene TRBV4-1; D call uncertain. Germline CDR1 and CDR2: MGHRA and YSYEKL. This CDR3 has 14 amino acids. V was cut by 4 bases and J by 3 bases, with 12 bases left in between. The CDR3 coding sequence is TGCGCCAGCAGCCGACAAGCGACGGACACTGAAGCTTTCTTT. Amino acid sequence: CASSRQATDTEAFF.

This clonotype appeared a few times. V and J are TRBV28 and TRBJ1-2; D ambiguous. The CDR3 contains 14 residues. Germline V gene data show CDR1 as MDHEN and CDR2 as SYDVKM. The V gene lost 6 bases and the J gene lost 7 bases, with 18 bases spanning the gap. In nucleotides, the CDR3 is TGTGCCAGCAGATTCGGGTACATAGATCGTGGCTACACCTTC. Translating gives CASRFGYIDRGYTF.

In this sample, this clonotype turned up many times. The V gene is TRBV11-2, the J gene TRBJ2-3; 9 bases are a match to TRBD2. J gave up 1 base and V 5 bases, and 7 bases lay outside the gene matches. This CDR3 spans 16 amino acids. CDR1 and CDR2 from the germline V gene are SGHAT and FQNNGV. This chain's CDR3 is CASSLVAGEGTDTQYF. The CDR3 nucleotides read TGTGCCAGCAGCCTCGTAGCGGGAGAGGGCACAGATACGCAGTATTTT.

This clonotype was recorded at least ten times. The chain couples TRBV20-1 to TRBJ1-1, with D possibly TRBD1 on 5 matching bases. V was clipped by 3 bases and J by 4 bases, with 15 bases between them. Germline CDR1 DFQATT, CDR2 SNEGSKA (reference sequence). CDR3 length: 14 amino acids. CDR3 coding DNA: TGCAGTGCTAGTTCGACAGCCGAGGGCACTGAAGCTTTCTTT. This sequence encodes CSASSTAEGTEAFF.

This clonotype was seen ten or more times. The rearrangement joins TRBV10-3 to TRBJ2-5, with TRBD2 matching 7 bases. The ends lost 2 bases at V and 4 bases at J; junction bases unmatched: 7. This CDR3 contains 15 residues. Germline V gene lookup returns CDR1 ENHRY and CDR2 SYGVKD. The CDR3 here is CAISEVGRAGETQYF. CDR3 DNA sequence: TGTGCCATCAGTGAGGTGGGGAGGGCCGGAGAGACCCAGTACTTC.

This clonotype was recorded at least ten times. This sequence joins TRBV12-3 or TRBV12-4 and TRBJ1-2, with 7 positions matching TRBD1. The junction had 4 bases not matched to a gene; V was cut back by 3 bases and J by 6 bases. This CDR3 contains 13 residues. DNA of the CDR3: TGTGCCAGCAGTTTTGGACAGGCTCATGGCTACACCTTC. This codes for CASSFGQAHGYTF.

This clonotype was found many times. The CDR3 DNA reads as TGTGCCAGCAGTGTCGGGACTGCCACCGGGGAGCTGTTTTTT. Translated, it gives CASSVGTATGELFF. The J gene is TRBJ2-2, the V gene TRBV9, with D possibly matching TRBD2 (6 bases). V dropped 5 bases and J dropped 4 bases, with 12 bases sitting between them. The CDR3 length is 14 residues. The germline gives CDR1 SGDLS, CDR2 YYNGEE.

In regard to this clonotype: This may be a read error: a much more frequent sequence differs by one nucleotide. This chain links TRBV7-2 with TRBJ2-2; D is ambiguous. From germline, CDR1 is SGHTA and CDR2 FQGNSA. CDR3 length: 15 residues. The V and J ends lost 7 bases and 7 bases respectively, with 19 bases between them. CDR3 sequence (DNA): TGTGCCAGCAATAGACGAGGACGGACGCGCGGGGAGCTGTTTTTT. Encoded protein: CASNRRGRTRGELFF.

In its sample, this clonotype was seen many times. The CDR3 region has the DNA TGCAGCGTTGAAGGACTAGCGGGGGCCTACGAGCAGTACTTC. Protein product: CSVEGLAGAYEQYF. V gene TRBV29-1 combines with J gene TRBJ2-7, with 12 nucleotides matching TRBD2. Germline assignment: CDR1 SQVTM and CDR2 ANQGSEA. The V segment lost 1 base and the J segment 2 bases; nucleotides outside the gene matches: 0. This CDR3 has 14 amino acids.

DNA of the CDR3: TGTGCCAGCAGTTGCCCCAGGACAGGGGCAAACGATACTGAAGCTTTCTTT. Residues: CASSCPRTGANDTEAFF. The gene calls are TRBV6-9 and TRBJ1-1; 9 positions agree with TRBD1. The length of the CDR3 is 17 residues. Per germline, CDR1 MNHGY and CDR2 SVAAGI. The junction had 14 bases not matched to a gene; V was cut back by 4 bases and J by 5 bases.

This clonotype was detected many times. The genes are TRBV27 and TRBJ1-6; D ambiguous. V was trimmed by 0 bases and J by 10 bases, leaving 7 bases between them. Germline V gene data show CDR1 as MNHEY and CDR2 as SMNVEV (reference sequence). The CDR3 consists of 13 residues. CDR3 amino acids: CASSLSPGSPLHF. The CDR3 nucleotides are TGTGCCAGCAGTTTATCCCCTGGGTCACCCCTCCACTTT.

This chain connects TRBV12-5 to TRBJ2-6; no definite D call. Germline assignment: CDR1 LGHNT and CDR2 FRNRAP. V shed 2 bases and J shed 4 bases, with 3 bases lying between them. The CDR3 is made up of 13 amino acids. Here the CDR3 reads CASGLHGANVLTF. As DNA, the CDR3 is TGTGCTAGTGGTTTGCACGGGGCCAACGTCCTGACTTTC.

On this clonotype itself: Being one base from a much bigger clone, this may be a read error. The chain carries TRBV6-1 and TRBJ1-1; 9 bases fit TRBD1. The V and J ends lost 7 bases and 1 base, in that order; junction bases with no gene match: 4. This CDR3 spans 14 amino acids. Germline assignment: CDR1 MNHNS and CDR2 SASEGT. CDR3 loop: CASTRTGANTEAFF. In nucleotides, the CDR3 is TGTGCCAGCACCCGGACAGGGGCGAACACTGAAGCTTTCTTT.

The CDR3 nucleotides read TGTGCCAGCAGCCGTCCCTACACAGATACGCAGTATTTT. This encodes CASSRPYTDTQYF. This chain uses TRBV6-2 or TRBV6-3 with TRBJ2-3, with D unresolved. The CDR3 extends over 13 amino acids. The germline V gene has CDR1 MNHEY and CDR2 SVGEGT. V was clipped by 6 bases and J by 2 bases, with 9 bases between them.

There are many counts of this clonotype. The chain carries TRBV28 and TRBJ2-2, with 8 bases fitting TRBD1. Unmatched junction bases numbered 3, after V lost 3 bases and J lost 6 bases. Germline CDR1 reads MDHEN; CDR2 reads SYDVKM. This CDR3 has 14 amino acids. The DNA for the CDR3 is TGTGCCAGCAGTTTGACAGGGGTGGCCGGGGAGCTGTTTTTT. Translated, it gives CASSLTGVAGELFF.

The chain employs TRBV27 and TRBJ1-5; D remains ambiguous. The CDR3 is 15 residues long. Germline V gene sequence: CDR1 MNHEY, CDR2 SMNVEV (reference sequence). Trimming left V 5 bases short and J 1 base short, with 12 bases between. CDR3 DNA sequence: TGTGCCAGCAGTCGGGAATCGCTCAGCAATCAGCCCCAGCATTTT. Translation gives CASSRESLSNQPQHF.

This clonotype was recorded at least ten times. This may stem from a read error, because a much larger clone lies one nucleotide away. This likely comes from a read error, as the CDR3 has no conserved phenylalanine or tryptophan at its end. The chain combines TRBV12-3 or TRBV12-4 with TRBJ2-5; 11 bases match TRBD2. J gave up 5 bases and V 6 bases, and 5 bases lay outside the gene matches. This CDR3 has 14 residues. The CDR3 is CASRQLAGEETQYL. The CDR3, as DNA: TGTGCCAGCAGGCAACTAGCGGGAGAGGAGACCCAGTACCTC.

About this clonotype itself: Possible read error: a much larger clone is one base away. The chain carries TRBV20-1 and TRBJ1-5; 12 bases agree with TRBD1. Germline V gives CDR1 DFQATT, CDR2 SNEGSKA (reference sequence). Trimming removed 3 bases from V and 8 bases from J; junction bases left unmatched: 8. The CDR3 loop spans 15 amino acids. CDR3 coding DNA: TGCAGTGCTAGTAGCCCGGGACAGGGGGCAGAGCCCCAGCATTTT. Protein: CSASSPGQGAEPQHF.

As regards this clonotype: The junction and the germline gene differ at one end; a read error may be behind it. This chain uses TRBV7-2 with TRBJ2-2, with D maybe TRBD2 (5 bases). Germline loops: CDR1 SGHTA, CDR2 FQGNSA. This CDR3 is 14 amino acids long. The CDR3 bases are TGTGCCAGCAGCTCGGCTGGGTGGACCGGGGAGCTGTGGTTT. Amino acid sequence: CASSSAGWTGELWF. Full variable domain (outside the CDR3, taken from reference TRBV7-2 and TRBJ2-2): GAGVSQSPSNKVTEKGKDVELRCDPISGHTALYWYRQSLGQGLEFLIYFQGNSAPDKSGLPSDRFSAERTGGSVSTLTIQRTQQEDSAVYLCASSSAGWTGELWFGEGSRLTVL.

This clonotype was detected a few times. CDR3: CATSSSPGLAGGPYQETQYF. As DNA, the CDR3 is TGTGCCACCAGCTCCTCACCGGGACTAGCGGGAGGGCCCTACCAAGAGACCCAGTACTTC. The chain links TRBV15 to TRBJ2-5, with 16 bases lining up with TRBD2. V trimming: 5 bases; J trimming: 0 bases; junction bases outside the gene matches: 12. This CDR3 has 20 residues. Germline V gene sequence: CDR1 LNHNV, CDR2 YYDKDF (reference sequence).